This TCR beta chain was profiled in a study of shared clonotypes between healthy human individuals. Original data processing: Quality scores were absent from the junction-only immunoSEQ sequences, so filtering differed. Sequenced by immunoSEQ multiplex PCR; TCRdb stores in-frame clones only, minus some. The V and J calls and clone size were taken over from that table, and D and trimming were inferred from the DNA. The repertoire holds a few million clones, with over 90% as singletons. The sample was naive CD4+ T cells from PBMCs. Subset: CD45RA+ positively selected. This clonotype was sampled from a man aged 18-30 years in good health. Some clones in this sample may be carry-over from other donors' samples.

CDR3 bases: TGTGCCAGCAGTGGGGCTACCTACGAGCAGTACTTC. Encoded protein: CASSGATYEQYF. This chain connects TRBV6-6 to TRBJ2-7; maybe TRBD1 (5 bases). Germline CDR1 and CDR2: MNHNY and SVGAGI (reference sequence). This CDR3 region has 12 residues. Trimming stripped 5 bases from V and 2 bases from J, with 7 bases between.